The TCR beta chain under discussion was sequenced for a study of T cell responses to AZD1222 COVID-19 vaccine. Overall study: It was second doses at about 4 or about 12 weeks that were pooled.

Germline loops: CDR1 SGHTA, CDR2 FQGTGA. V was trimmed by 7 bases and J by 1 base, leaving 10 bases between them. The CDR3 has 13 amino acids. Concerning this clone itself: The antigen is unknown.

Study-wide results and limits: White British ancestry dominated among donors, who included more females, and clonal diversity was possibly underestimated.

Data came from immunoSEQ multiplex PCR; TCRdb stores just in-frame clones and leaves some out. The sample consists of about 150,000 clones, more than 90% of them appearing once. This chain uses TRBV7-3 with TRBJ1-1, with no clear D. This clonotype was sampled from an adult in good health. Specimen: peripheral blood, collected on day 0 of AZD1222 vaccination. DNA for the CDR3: TGTGCCAGCACCTTTGGGAAGAACACTGAAGCTTTCTTT. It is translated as CASTFGKNTEAFF.